This is a list of T cell receptor beta chains from one sample in a study of Ad26.COV2.S vaccination and SARS-CoV-2 variants. TCRdb keeps only in-frame clones here, not all; method: immunoSEQ multiplex PCR. This table holds hundreds of thousands of clones, around 87% found once. The input for sequencing was peripheral blood, taken in a trial of Ad26.COV2.S vaccine versus placebo. Receptors originate from a person aged 18-65 years who received the Ad26.COV2.S COVID-19 vaccine or a placebo. Each CDR3 is given without its conserved first and last residue. The order of the fields is CDR3 protein, J gene, CDR3 length, V gene, clone size. Expanded clones are given a class, and other clones once, few, many or no size at all.

cdr3_aa: ASRRRTAGGELF; j_call: TRBJ2-2; cdr3_length: 12; v_call: TRBV7-6; clone_size: NA
cdr3_aa: ASSPQGGSSYEQY; j_call: TRBJ2-7; cdr3_length: 13; v_call: TRBV2; clone_size: NA
cdr3_aa: ASSQGSGGANEQF; j_call: TRBJ2-1; cdr3_length: 13; v_call: TRBV3-1/TRBV3-2; clone_size: NA
cdr3_aa: ASSLLSTGNYGYT; j_call: TRBJ1-2; cdr3_length: 13; v_call: TRBV27; clone_size: NA
cdr3_aa: ASSRKRYTSGRNPPSTDTQY; j_call: TRBJ2-3; cdr3_length: 20; v_call: TRBV3-1/TRBV3-2; clone_size: NA
cdr3_aa: AINQPGTEAF; j_call: TRBJ1-1; cdr3_length: 10; v_call: TRBV10-3; clone_size: few
cdr3_aa: ASRTEGGIGETQY; j_call: TRBJ2-5; cdr3_length: 13; v_call: TRBV2; clone_size: once
cdr3_aa: ASTSLGQGAGLDGYT; j_call: TRBJ1-2; cdr3_length: 15; v_call: TRBV2; clone_size: NA
cdr3_aa: ASSQGPTDTQY; j_call: TRBJ2-3; cdr3_length: 11; v_call: TRBV3-1/TRBV3-2; clone_size: NA
cdr3_aa: ASSLPWGTGGPQDTGELF; j_call: TRBJ2-2; cdr3_length: 18; v_call: TRBV5-5; clone_size: NA
cdr3_aa: ASSQDPQAPLKGYT; j_call: TRBJ1-2; cdr3_length: 14; v_call: TRBV4-3; clone_size: NA
cdr3_aa: SASIGAVGTEAF; j_call: TRBJ1-1; cdr3_length: 12; v_call: TRBV20-1; clone_size: NA
cdr3_aa: ASSLPSSGEQY; j_call: TRBJ2-7; cdr3_length: 11; v_call: TRBV18; clone_size: NA
cdr3_aa: ASSQTSGAVNEQF; j_call: TRBJ2-1; cdr3_length: 13; v_call: TRBV9; clone_size: NA
cdr3_aa: ASSFETQYEQY; j_call: TRBJ2-7; cdr3_length: 11; v_call: TRBV6-2/TRBV6-3; clone_size: NA
cdr3_aa: ASSSGISYEQY; j_call: TRBJ2-7; cdr3_length: 11; v_call: TRBV11-3; clone_size: NA
cdr3_aa: ASSFAGANVLT; j_call: TRBJ2-6; cdr3_length: 11; v_call: TRBV28; clone_size: NA
cdr3_aa: ASGVDRQGNTEAF; j_call: TRBJ1-1; cdr3_length: 13; v_call: TRBV2; clone_size: once
cdr3_aa: ASSLKQGATDTQY; j_call: TRBJ2-3; cdr3_length: 13; v_call: TRBV7-9; clone_size: NA
cdr3_aa: AWMVENTEAF; j_call: TRBJ1-1; cdr3_length: 10; v_call: TRBV30; clone_size: NA
cdr3_aa: ASSRDSGLLR; j_call: TRBJ2-3; cdr3_length: 10; v_call: TRBV12-3/TRBV12-4; clone_size: NA
cdr3_aa: ASSLSGASYNEQF; j_call: TRBJ2-1; cdr3_length: 13; v_call: TRBV5-4; clone_size: NA
cdr3_aa: ASSSLTPFEQY; j_call: TRBJ2-7; cdr3_length: 11; v_call: TRBV6-2/TRBV6-3; clone_size: NA
cdr3_aa: ASSPWTGGTEAF; j_call: TRBJ1-1; cdr3_length: 12; v_call: TRBV5-6; clone_size: NA
cdr3_aa: ASSSRGPHLHEQF; j_call: TRBJ2-1; cdr3_length: 13; v_call: TRBV7-3; clone_size: NA
cdr3_aa: ASSTSRGLAGYSYNEQF; j_call: TRBJ2-1; cdr3_length: 17; v_call: TRBV27; clone_size: NA
cdr3_aa: ASSISGQGRNYGYT; j_call: TRBJ1-2; cdr3_length: 14; v_call: TRBV19; clone_size: NA
cdr3_aa: ASSAGQGPDRKLF; j_call: TRBJ1-4; cdr3_length: 13; v_call: TRBV7-9; clone_size: NA
cdr3_aa: ASRYTGGDEQF; j_call: TRBJ2-1; cdr3_length: 11; v_call: TRBV19; clone_size: NA
cdr3_aa: ASSPWAGEQF; j_call: TRBJ2-1; cdr3_length: 10; v_call: TRBV13; clone_size: NA
cdr3_aa: ASSEVGDGSYEQY; j_call: TRBJ2-7; cdr3_length: 13; v_call: TRBV10-2; clone_size: NA
cdr3_aa: SASMQGGYGYT; j_call: TRBJ1-2; cdr3_length: 11; v_call: TRBV20-1; clone_size: NA
cdr3_aa: ASSLTSGRYEQY; j_call: TRBJ2-7; cdr3_length: 12; v_call: TRBV28; clone_size: NA
cdr3_aa: ASSLTGEGYGYT; j_call: TRBJ1-2; cdr3_length: 12; v_call: TRBV5-5; clone_size: once
cdr3_aa: ASSRTGDIYNEQF; j_call: TRBJ2-1; cdr3_length: 13; v_call: TRBV19; clone_size: NA
cdr3_aa: ASSETGAQMNTEAF; j_call: TRBJ1-1; cdr3_length: 14; v_call: TRBV9; clone_size: NA
cdr3_aa: ASTERFEQF; j_call: TRBJ2-1; cdr3_length: 9; v_call: TRBV2; clone_size: NA
cdr3_aa: ASSSAGGRAYNEQF; j_call: TRBJ2-1; cdr3_length: 14; v_call: TRBV7-2; clone_size: NA
cdr3_aa: ASSTQKGAYQPQH; j_call: TRBJ1-5; cdr3_length: 13; v_call: TRBV19; clone_size: NA
cdr3_aa: ASSQTAGGPHNEQF; j_call: TRBJ2-1; cdr3_length: 14; v_call: TRBV4-1; clone_size: NA
cdr3_aa: SARGANGYT; j_call: TRBJ1-2; cdr3_length: 9; v_call: TRBV20-1; clone_size: NA
cdr3_aa: ASSPKQGSEQY; j_call: TRBJ2-7; cdr3_length: 11; v_call: TRBV18; clone_size: NA
cdr3_aa: ASSLASQGVETQY; j_call: TRBJ2-5; cdr3_length: 13; v_call: TRBV7-8; clone_size: NA
cdr3_aa: ASSPTDRAGYT; j_call: TRBJ1-2; cdr3_length: 11; v_call: TRBV19; clone_size: NA
cdr3_aa: ASSLRADTQY; j_call: TRBJ2-3; cdr3_length: 10; v_call: TRBV3-1/TRBV3-2; clone_size: NA
cdr3_aa: ASSLGTGGHTEAF; j_call: TRBJ1-1; cdr3_length: 13; v_call: TRBV18; clone_size: NA
cdr3_aa: AISESFNQPQH; j_call: TRBJ1-5; cdr3_length: 11; v_call: TRBV10-3; clone_size: NA
cdr3_aa: ASSPLEEGRLYGYT; j_call: TRBJ1-2; cdr3_length: 14; v_call: TRBV4-1; clone_size: few
cdr3_aa: ASGLWAEQF; j_call: TRBJ2-1; cdr3_length: 9; v_call: TRBV12-5; clone_size: NA
cdr3_aa: ASVRGTVRGYQETQY; j_call: TRBJ2-5; cdr3_length: 15; v_call: TRBV5-1; clone_size: NA
cdr3_aa: ASSLGSGGTYEQY; j_call: TRBJ2-7; cdr3_length: 13; v_call: TRBV7-2; clone_size: NA
cdr3_aa: ASSPGTGDSYEQY; j_call: TRBJ2-7; cdr3_length: 13; v_call: TRBV3-1/TRBV3-2; clone_size: NA
cdr3_aa: ASSDRGGRGNIQY; j_call: TRBJ2-4; cdr3_length: 13; v_call: TRBV6-4; clone_size: NA
cdr3_aa: ASSEVWTVATNEKLF; j_call: TRBJ1-4; cdr3_length: 15; v_call: TRBV6-1; clone_size: NA
cdr3_aa: ASSSQGASLLNTEAF; j_call: TRBJ1-1; cdr3_length: 15; v_call: TRBV7-2; clone_size: NA
cdr3_aa: ASSPGGAGSDTQY; j_call: TRBJ2-3; cdr3_length: 13; v_call: TRBV11-3; clone_size: NA
cdr3_aa: ASGLAGGWYNEQF; j_call: TRBJ2-1; cdr3_length: 13; v_call: TRBV7-2; clone_size: NA